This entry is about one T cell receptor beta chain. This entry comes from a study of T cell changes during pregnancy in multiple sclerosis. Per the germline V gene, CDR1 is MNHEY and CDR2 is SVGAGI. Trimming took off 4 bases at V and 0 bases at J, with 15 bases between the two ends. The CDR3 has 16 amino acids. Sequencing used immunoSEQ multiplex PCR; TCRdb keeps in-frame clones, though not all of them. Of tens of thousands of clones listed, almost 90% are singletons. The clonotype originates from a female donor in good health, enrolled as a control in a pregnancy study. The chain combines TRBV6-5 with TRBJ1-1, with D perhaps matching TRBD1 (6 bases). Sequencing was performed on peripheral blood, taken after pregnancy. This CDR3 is CASSSGFGQLNTEAFF. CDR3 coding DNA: TGTGCCAGCAGTTCCGGTTTTGGACAGCTGAACACTGAAGCTTTCTTT.